This TCR beta chain was retrieved from a study of control samples from healthy donors and cancer patients. Trimming took 8 bases from V and 9 from J; bases not matched to a gene: 10. Looked up from germline, CDR1 is SEHNR and CDR2 is FQNEAQ (reference sequence). This CDR3 is 14 amino acids long. The table came from immunoSEQ multiplex PCR; TCRdb's copy has only in-frame clones and leaves some out. The sample holds approximately 170,000 clones, 80% to 95% seen once. Material: blood. The sequence derives from a woman younger than 45 in good health. V gene TRBV7-9 combines with J gene TRBJ2-1; 10 bases align to TRBD2. The CDR3 reads CASARLAGEPEQFF. CDR3 sequence (DNA): TGTGCCAGCGCCAGGCTAGCGGGAGAGCCTGAGCAGTTCTTC.